This entry concerns a single T cell receptor beta chain. Its cognate antigen is unknown. Repertoires were generated with immunoSEQ multiplex PCR, while TCRdb's copy carries only in-frame clones and drops some. The sample lists about 110,000 clones; around 90% were seen once. The data stem from a study of T cell responses to AZD1222 COVID-19 vaccine. Points from the study as a whole: Spike-specific TCRs gained breadth and depth after people received two AZD1222 doses. Mostly white British, mostly female donors; authors suggested clonal diversity may be underestimated. Epitopes outside B.1.351 and B.1.1.7 mutated regions reportedly drew nearly half of spike TCRs. Baseline testing showed seropositivity in only a handful of AZD1222 recipients.

This CDR3 is built from 12 residues. Germline CDR1 is MDHEN and CDR2 is SYDVKM. Trimming stripped 3 bases from V and 7 bases from J, with 10 bases between. The sample here was peripheral blood, taken on day 0 of AZD1222 vaccination. The sequence was obtained from an adult in good health. The chain uses TRBV28 and TRBJ2-7; D is uncertain. CDR3 in amino acids: CASSLRSREQYF. The DNA of the CDR3 is TGTGCCAGCAGTTTGCGGTCTAGGGAGCAGTACTTC. Variable domain in full (rest from reference TRBV28 and TRBJ2-7): DVKVTQSSRYLVKRTGEKVFLECVQDMDHENMFWYRQDPGLGLRLIYFSYDVKMKEKGDIPEGYSVSREKKERFSLILESASTNQTSMYLCASSLRSREQYFGPGTRLTVT.